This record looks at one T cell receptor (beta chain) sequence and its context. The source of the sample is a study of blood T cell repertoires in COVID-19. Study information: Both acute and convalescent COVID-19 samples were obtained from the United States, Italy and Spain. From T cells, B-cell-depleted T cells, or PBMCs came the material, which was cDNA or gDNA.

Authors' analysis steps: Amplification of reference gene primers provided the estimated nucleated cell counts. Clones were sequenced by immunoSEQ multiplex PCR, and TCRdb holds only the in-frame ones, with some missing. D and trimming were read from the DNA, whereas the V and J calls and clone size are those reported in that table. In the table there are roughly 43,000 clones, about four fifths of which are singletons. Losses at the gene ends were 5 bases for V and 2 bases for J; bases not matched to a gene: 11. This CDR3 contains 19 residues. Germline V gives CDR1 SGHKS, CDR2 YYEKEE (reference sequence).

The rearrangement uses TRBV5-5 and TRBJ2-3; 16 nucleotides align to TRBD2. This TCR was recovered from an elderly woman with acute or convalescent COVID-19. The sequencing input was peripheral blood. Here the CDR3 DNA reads TGTGCCAGCAGGCCCGGGGGACTAGCGGGGGGGCCCTCCACAGATACGCAGTATTTT. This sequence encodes CASRPGGLAGGPSTDTQYF.